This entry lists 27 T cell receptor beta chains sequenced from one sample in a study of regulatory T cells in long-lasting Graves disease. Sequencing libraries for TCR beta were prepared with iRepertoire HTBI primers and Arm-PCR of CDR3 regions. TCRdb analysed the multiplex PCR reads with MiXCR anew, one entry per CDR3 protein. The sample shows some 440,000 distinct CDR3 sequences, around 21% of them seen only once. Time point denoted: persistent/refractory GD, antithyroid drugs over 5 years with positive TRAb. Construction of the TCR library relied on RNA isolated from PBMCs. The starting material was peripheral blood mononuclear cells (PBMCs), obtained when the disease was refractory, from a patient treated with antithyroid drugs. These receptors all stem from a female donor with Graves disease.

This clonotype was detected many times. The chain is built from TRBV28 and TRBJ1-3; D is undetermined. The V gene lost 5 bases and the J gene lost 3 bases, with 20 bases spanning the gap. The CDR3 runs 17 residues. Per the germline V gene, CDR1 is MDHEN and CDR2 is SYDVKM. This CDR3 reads CASSPLEGRTYGNTIYF. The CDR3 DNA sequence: TGTGCCAGCAGTCCCCTAGAGGGCAGGACCTATGGAAACACCATATATTTT.

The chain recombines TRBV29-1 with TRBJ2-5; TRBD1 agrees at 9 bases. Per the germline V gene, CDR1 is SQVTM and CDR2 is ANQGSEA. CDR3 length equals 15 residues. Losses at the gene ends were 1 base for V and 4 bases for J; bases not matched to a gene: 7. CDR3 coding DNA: TGCAGCGTTGAAGGCGTTACAGGGGGCGTAGAGACCCAGTACTTC. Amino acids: CSVEGVTGGVETQYF.

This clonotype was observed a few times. The CDR3, as DNA: TGTGCCAGCAGTTCCCCGGGACAGGGATGGGCTGCGGAGACCCAGTACTTC. It yields the protein CASSSPGQGWAAETQYF. V and J are TRBV6-9 and TRBJ2-5, with 9 bases that match TRBD1. With 4 bases clipped from V and 5 bases from J, the junction kept 14 bases outside the gene matches. Germline CDR1 reads MNHGY; CDR2 reads SVAAGI. This CDR3 region has 17 residues.

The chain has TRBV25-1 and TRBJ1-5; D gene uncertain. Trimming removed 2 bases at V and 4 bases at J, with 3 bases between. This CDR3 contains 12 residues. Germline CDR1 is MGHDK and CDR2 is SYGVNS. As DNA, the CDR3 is TGTGCCAGCAGTGAAGAGAATCAGCCCCAGCATTTT. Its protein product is CASSEENQPQHF.

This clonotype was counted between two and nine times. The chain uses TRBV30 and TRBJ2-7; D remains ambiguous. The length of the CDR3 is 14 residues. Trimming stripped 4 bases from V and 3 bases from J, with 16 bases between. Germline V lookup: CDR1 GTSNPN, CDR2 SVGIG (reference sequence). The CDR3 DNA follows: TGTGCCTGGAATAAGCAGTCCCCCAGCTACGAGCAGTACTTC. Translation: CAWNKQSPSYEQYF.

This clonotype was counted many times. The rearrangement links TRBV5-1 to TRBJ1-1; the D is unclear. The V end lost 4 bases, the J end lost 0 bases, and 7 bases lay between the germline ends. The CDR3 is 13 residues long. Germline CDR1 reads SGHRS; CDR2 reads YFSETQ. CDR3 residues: CASSGSLNTEAFF. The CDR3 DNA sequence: TGCGCCAGCAGCGGGTCGTTGAACACTGAAGCTTTCTTT.

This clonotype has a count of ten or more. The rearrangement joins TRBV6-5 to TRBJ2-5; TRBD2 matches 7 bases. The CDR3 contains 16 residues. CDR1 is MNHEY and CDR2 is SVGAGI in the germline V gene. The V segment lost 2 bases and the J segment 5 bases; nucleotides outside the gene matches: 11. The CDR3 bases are TGTGCCAGCAGTTACGATGGCCGGGACGGGAGGGAGACCCAGTACTTC. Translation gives CASSYDGRDGRETQYF.

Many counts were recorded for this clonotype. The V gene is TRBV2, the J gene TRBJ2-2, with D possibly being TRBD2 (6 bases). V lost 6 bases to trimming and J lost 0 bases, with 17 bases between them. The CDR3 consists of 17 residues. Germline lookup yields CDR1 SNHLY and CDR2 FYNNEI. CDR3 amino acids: CASRRRGGAANTGELFF. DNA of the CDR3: TGTGCCAGCAGGAGACGCGGAGGGGCCGCGAACACCGGGGAGCTGTTTTTT.

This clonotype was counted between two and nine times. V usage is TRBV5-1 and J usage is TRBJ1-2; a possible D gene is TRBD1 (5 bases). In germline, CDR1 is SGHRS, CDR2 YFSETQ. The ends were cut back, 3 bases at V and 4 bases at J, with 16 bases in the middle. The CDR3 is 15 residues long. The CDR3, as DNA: TGCGCCAGCAGCTCGGGACCTGCAGAGGGCTATGGCTACACCTTC. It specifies CASSSGPAEGYGYTF.

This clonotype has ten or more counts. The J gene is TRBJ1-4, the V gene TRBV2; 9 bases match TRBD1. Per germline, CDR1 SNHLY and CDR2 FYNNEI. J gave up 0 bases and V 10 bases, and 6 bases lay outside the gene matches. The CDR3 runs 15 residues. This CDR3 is CANKRTGATNEKLFF. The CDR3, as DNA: TGTGCCAACAAGAGGACAGGGGCAACTAATGAAAAACTGTTTTTT.

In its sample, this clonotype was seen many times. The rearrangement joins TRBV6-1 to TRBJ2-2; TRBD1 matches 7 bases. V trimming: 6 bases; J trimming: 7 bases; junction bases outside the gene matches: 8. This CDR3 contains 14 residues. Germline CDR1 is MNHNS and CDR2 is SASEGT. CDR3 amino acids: CASRQQGQHGELFF. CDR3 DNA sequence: TGTGCCAGCAGACAACAGGGGCAACACGGGGAGCTGTTTTTT.

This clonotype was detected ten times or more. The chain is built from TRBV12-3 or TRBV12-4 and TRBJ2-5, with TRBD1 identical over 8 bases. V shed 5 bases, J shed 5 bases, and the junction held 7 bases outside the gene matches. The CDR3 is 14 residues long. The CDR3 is CASSLSTGDETQYF. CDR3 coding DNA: TGTGCCAGCAGTCTTTCGACAGGGGACGAGACCCAGTACTTC.

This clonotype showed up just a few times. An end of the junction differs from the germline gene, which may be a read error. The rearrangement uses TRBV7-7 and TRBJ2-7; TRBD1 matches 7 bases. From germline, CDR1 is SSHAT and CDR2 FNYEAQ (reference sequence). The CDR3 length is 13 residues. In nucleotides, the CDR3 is TGTGCTAGCAGCCGGACAGGAGACTCCGAGCAGTACTTC. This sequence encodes CASSRTGDSEQYF.

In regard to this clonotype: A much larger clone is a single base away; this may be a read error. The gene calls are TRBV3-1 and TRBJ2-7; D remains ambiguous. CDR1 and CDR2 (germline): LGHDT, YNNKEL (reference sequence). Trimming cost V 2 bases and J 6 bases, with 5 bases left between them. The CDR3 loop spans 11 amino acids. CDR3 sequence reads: CASSQYCEQYF. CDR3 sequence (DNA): TGTGCCAGCAGCCAATACTGCGAGCAGTACTTC.

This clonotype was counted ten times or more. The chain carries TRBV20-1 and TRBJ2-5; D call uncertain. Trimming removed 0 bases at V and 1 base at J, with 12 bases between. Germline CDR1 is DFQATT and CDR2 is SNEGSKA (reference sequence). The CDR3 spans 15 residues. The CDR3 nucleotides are TGCAGTGCTAGAGATCTACCCTCGTTCCAAGAGACCCAGTACTTC. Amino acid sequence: CSARDLPSFQETQYF.

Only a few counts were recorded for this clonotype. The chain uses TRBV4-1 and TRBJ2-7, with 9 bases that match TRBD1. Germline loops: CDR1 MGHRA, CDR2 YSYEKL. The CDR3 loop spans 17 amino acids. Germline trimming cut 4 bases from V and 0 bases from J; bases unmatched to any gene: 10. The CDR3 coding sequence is TGCGCCAGCAGCCCTTTACCCGGGACAGGGATCTCCTACGAGCAGTACTTC. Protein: CASSPLPGTGISYEQYF.

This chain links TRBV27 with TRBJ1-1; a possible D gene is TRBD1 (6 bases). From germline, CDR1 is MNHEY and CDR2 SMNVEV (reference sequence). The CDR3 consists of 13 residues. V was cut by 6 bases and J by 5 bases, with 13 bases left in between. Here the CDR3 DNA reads TGTGCCAGCAGACCCGGGACACATACTGAAGCTTTCTTT. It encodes CASRPGTHTEAFF.

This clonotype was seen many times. CDR3 bases: TGCAGCGTTGATGAGGGCAACCAAGAGACCCAGTACTTC. Amino acids: CSVDEGNQETQYF. The rearrangement uses TRBV29-1 and TRBJ2-5; D possibly corresponds to TRBD2 (5 bases). CDR1 and CDR2 from the germline V gene are SQVTM and ANQGSEA. Trimming took off 3 bases at V and 0 bases at J, with 8 bases between the two ends. The CDR3 covers 13 residues.

The CDR3 sequence is CASSVGGTARTGELFF. CDR3 in DNA: TGTGCCAGCAGCGTAGGTGGGACAGCTCGAACCGGGGAGCTGTTTTTT. The gene calls are TRBV9 and TRBJ2-2, with TRBD1 matching 7 bases. CDR1 is SGDLS, CDR2 YYNGEE, per germline. V lost 0 bases and J lost 5; bases outside the gene matches: 7. There are 16 residues in the CDR3. Complete variable domain (other parts from reference TRBV9 and TRBJ2-2): DSGVTQTPKHLITATGQRVTLRCSPRSGDLSVYWYQQSLDQGLQFLIQYYNGEERAKGNILERFSAQQFPDLHSELNLSSLELGDSALYFCASSVGGTARTGELFFGEGSRLTVL.

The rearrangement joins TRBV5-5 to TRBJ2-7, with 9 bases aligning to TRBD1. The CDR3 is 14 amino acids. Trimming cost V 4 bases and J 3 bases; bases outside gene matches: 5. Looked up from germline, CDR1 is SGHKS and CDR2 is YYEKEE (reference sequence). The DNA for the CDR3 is TGTGCCAGCAGCCGGGACAGGGATCTCTACGAGCAGTACTTC. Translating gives CASSRDRDLYEQYF.

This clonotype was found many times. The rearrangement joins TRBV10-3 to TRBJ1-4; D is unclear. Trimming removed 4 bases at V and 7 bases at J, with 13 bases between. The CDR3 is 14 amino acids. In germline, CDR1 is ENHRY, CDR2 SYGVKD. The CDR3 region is CAISGGREREKLFF. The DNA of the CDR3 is TGTGCCATCAGTGGCGGCAGAGAGCGTGAAAAACTGTTTTTT.

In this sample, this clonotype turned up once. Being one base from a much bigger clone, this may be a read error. CDR3 in DNA: TGTGCCTGGACCTCCCTTGGGGAGACCCAGTACTTC. It is translated as CAWTSLGETQYF. The chain carries TRBV30 and TRBJ2-5, with D uncertain. Per germline, CDR1 GTSNPN and CDR2 SVGIG (reference sequence). With 4 bases removed from V and 5 bases from J, the gap between germline ends came to 11 bases. The CDR3 covers 12 residues.

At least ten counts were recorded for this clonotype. The CDR3 region has the DNA TGTGCCTGGAGTTCAGGGAGCTCCTATAATTCACCCCTCCACTTT. Translated, it gives CAWSSGSSYNSPLHF. The rearrangement links TRBV30 to TRBJ1-6; a weak D match, TRBD1 (5 bases). Looked up from germline, CDR1 is GTSNPN and CDR2 is SVGIG (reference sequence). The CDR3 runs to 15 residues. The V gene lost 2 bases and the J gene lost 0 bases, with 8 bases spanning the gap.

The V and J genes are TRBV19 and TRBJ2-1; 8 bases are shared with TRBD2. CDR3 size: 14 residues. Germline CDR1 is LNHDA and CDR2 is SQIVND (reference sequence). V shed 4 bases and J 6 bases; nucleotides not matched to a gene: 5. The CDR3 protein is CASSTPGTSNEQFF. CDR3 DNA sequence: TGTGCCAGTAGTACCCCTGGGACTAGCAATGAGCAGTTCTTC. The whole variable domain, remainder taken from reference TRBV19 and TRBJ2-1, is DGGITQSPKYLFRKEGQNVTLSCEQNLNHDAMYWYRQDPGQGLRLIYYSQIVNDFQKGDIAEGYSVSREKKESFPLTVTSAQKNPTAFYLCASSTPGTSNEQFFGPGTRLTVL.

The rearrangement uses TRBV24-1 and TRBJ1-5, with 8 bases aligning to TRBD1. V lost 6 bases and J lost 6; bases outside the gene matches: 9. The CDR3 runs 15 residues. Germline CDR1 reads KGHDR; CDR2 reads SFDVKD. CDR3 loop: CATSMDRDTAQPQHF. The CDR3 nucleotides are TGTGCCACCAGTATGGACAGGGACACTGCTCAGCCCCAGCATTTT.

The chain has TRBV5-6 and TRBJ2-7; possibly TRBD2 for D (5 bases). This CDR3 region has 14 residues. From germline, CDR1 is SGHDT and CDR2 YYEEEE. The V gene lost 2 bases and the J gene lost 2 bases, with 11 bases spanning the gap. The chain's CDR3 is CASSFESGTYEQYF. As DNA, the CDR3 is TGTGCCAGCAGCTTTGAATCGGGAACCTACGAGCAGTACTTC.

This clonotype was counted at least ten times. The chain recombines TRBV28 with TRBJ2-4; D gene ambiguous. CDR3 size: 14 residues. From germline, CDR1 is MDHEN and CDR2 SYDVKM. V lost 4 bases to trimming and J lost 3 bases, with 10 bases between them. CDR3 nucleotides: TGTGCCAGCAGTTCCCCGGTTAACAAAAACATTCAGTACTTC. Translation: CASSSPVNKNIQYF.